Listed below are T cell receptor beta chains from one sample, sequenced in a study of cytomegalovirus exposure and HLA in healthy donors. Some clones are missing from TCRdb's copy, which holds only in-frame ones; the method was immunoSEQ multiplex PCR. This repertoire shows about 31,000 clones, over 60% found once; its top ten account for about a tenth. Material for sequencing was PBMCs. The source is a man aged 35-49 years in good health and CMV-seropositive. The CDR3 runs from the conserved cysteine through the conserved F or W. The D gene is left open where the match is weak. Size tells how often a clone was seen (once, few, many) or the class of an expanded clone, and some rows leave it out.

>.|.|TRBV6-5|TRBJ1-1
CASREGPPNTEAFF
TGTGCCAGCAGGGAGGGACCGCCGAACACTGAAGCTTTCTTT
>.|.|TRBV2|TRBJ1-5
CASRALRVGQPQHF
TGTGCCAGCAGGGCCTTGCGGGTTGGTCAGCCCCAGCATTTT
>.|.|TRBV29-1|TRBJ2-5
CSAGNSPQGETQYF
TGCAGCGCTGGGAACAGCCCTCAGGGAGAGACCCAGTACTTC
>.|TRBD1|TRBV4-1|TRBJ1-2
CASSQTGQGARVGDGYTF
TGCGCCAGCAGCCAAACTGGACAGGGGGCGCGCGTCGGGGATGGCTACACCTTC
>.|TRBD1|TRBV18|TRBJ2-7
CASLDAGQGVYEQYF
TGTGCCAGCCTAGATGCAGGACAGGGGGTTTACGAGCAGTACTTC
>.|TRBD1|TRBV28|TRBJ1-4
CASSRTGRSEKLFF
TGTGCCAGCAGTCGGACAGGGCGTAGTGAAAAACTGTTTTTT
>once|.|TRBV4-1|TRBJ2-7
CASSQTVSYEQYF
TGCGCCAGCAGCCAGACAGTCTCCTACGAGCAGTACTTC
>.|.|TRBV7-9|TRBJ2-7
CASSWGWGVYEQYF
TGTGCCAGCAGCTGGGGGTGGGGGGTATACGAGCAGTACTTC
>.|.|TRBV5-1|TRBJ1-2
CASSHSGQNYGYTF
TGCGCCAGCAGCCATAGCGGGCAGAACTATGGCTACACCTTC
>.|TRBD1|TRBV29-1|TRBJ2-3
CSVEPLTGYGSDTQYF
TGCAGCGTTGAACCCCTGACAGGGTATGGTTCAGATACGCAGTATTTT
>.|TRBD1|TRBV7-8|TRBJ1-5
CASAFSTGGIQPQHF
TGTGCCAGCGCTTTCTCGACAGGGGGGATTCAGCCCCAGCATTTT
>.|TRBD1|TRBV10-3|TRBJ1-2
CAIAPQGDYGYTF
TGTGCCATCGCACCGCAGGGGGACTATGGCTACACCTTC
>.|.|TRBV30|TRBJ1-6
CAWGSGNSPLHF
TGTGCCTGGGGAAGCGGTAATTCACCCCTCCACTTT
>.|TRBD2|TRBV25-1|TRBJ2-5
CASSASGTPGRVETQYF
TGTGCCAGCAGCGCTAGCGGAACCCCAGGACGTGTGGAGACCCAGTACTTC
>.|.|TRBV7-3|TRBJ2-3
CASSLTYTDTQYF
TGTGCCAGCAGCTTAACCTACACAGATACGCAGTATTTT
>.|.|TRBV7-4|TRBJ1-3
CASSSREGSSGNTIYF
TGTGCCAGCAGTTCTCGGGAGGGGAGCTCTGGAAACACCATATATTTT
>.|.|TRBV23-1|TRBJ1-2
CASSLPGNKKCGYTF
TGCGCCAGCAGTCTCCCCGGGAACAAAAAGTGTGGCTACACCTTC
>.|TRBD2|TRBV6-5|TRBJ2-5
CASSKHGTSGGDF
TGTGCCAGCAGTAAACACGGGACTAGCGGGGGCGACTTC
>.|TRBD1|TRBV19|TRBJ2-5
CASSISAQGAGETQYF
TGTGCCAGTAGTATATCAGCACAGGGGGCGGGGGAGACCCAGTACTTC
>.|.|TRBV25-1|TRBJ1-1
CASSDPRVLSTEAFF
TGTGCCAGCAGTGATCCCAGGGTTCTGAGTACTGAAGCTTTCTTT
>.|TRBD2|TRBV6-5|TRBJ2-2
CASSYGRGRGELFF
TGTGCCAGCAGTTACGGGAGGGGACGCGGGGAGCTGTTTTTT
>.|.|TRBV7-2|TRBJ2-7
CASSLGGRSVYEQYF
TGTGCCAGCAGCCTAGGGGGGAGGTCCGTCTACGAGCAGTACTTC
>.|.|TRBV5-6|TRBJ2-4
CASSLGGDGAVNIQYF
TGTGCCAGCAGCTTGGGGGGAGACGGCGCTGTTAACATTCAGTACTTC
>.|TRBD1|TRBV27|TRBJ1-3
CASSSKDRGLNTIYF
TGTGCCAGCAGTTCCAAAGACAGGGGGCTAAACACCATATATTTT
>.|TRBD2|TRBV7-3|TRBJ2-2
CASSPYGGGNTGELFF
TGTGCCAGCAGCCCCTACGGCGGGGGGAACACCGGGGAGCTGTTTTTT
>.|TRBD1|TRBV7-2|TRBJ1-2
CASSPMGSDRGGYTF
TGTGCCAGCAGCCCCATGGGGTCGGACAGGGGTGGCTACACCTTC
>.|TRBD2|TRBV7-2|TRBJ2-1
CASSLALVAGFYNEQFF
TGTGCCAGCAGCCTTGCTTTAGTAGCGGGGTTTTACAATGAGCAGTTCTTC
>.|TRBD1|TRBV6-5|TRBJ1-1
CASSYRGLRDTEAFF
TGTGCCAGCAGTTACAGGGGGCTGAGGGACACTGAAGCTTTCTTT
>.|.|TRBV7-9|TRBJ1-2
CASSPGGGGYTF
TGTGCCAGCAGCCCCGGGGGTGGCGGCTACACCTTC
>few|.|TRBV18|TRBJ1-2
CASSPRTETYGYTF
TGTGCCAGCTCACCAAGGACAGAAACCTATGGCTACACCTTC
>few|.|TRBV19|TRBJ1-5
CASTLKGAGQPQHF
TGTGCCAGTACCTTAAAAGGAGCTGGTCAGCCCCAGCATTTT
>.|TRBD2|TRBV7-2|TRBJ2-1
CASRPGLAGSEQFF
TGTGCCAGCAGGCCGGGACTAGCGGGGAGTGAGCAGTTCTTC
>.|TRBD1|TRBV7-2|TRBJ1-1
CASSLEQGATAEAFF
TGTGCCAGCAGCTTAGAGCAGGGGGCAACCGCTGAAGCTTTCTTT
>.|TRBD2|TRBV5-1|TRBJ2-3
CASSFGLAVTDTQYF
TGCGCCAGCAGCTTTGGCCTAGCGGTGACAGATACGCAGTATTTT
>.|.|TRBV7-2|TRBJ2-3
CASSSNPPGATLADTQYF
TGTGCCAGCAGCTCGAACCCCCCTGGGGCCACTCTGGCAGATACGCAGTATTTT
>.|.|TRBV6-1|TRBJ2-1
CASSEERGWYDEQFF
TGTGCCAGCAGTGAAGAACGAGGGTGGTACGATGAGCAGTTCTTC
>.|.|TRBV19|TRBJ1-4
CASSPPGARNEKLFF
TGTGCCAGTAGTCCCCCAGGGGCGAGGAATGAAAAACTGTTTTTT
>.|TRBD1|TRBV11-3|TRBJ2-2
CASSGQGGTGELFF
TGTGCCAGCAGCGGACAGGGGGGCACCGGGGAGCTGTTTTTT
>.|.|TRBV6-1|TRBJ2-5
CASSDNRDKIETQYF
TGTGCCAGCAGTGACAACCGGGACAAGATAGAGACCCAGTACTTC